These T cell receptor beta chains were read from a single sample in a study of blood T cells in healthy people across ages. TCRdb processed the 5' RACE reads anew with MiXCR; each CDR3 protein has one entry. Of about 690,000 distinct CDR3 sequences in the sample, around two fifths were seen once. The sequenced sample was blood. The receptor source for this set is a man aged 80 or over in good health. The CDR3 runs from the conserved cysteine through the conserved F or W. The order of the fields is V gene, CDR3 protein.

>TRBV20-1
CSARDGRRQGARRTDTQYF
>TRBV4-2
CASSQERLAGGRSSGANVLTF
>TRBV6-5
CASSYGSSGRADPQYF
>TRBV5-1
CASSFQGDQETQYF
>TRBV7-2
CASSSRLAGGRETQFF
>TRBV7-2
CASSQRWVYGYTF
>TRBV28
CASSVGIRQGEQFF
>TRBV4-1
CASSQGTGGYNEQFF
>TRBV5-5
CASSLRVFIEQYF
>TRBV6-5
CASSPRGANYGYTF
>TRBV24-1
CATSDLGGQDFTDTQYF
>TRBV5-1
CASSVGQDTEAFF
>TRBV5-1
CASSPEREADTDTQYF
>TRBV7-2
CASSFAGLAQETQYF
>TRBV6-2/TRBV6-3
CASTLDSRKTQYF
>TRBV20-1
CSARRSGTDNSPLHF
>TRBV7-9
CASSFGVNEKLFF
>TRBV7-8
CASSLTGTSVETQYF
>TRBV12-3/TRBV12-4
CASSQLPGQADEQYF
>TRBV4-1
CASSQELGGGPLINEQYF
>TRBV20-1
CSASLTGLAGEYYNEQFF
>TRBV7-2
CASSQGQGATGDLFF
>TRBV5-1
CASSFLGQGAEQYF
>TRBV24-1
CAPSDRYGGQGLFTDTQYF
>TRBV29-1
CSVERTGGGTDTRYF
>TRBV15
CATSFTTGAEKLFF
>TRBV25-1
CASSDQSMNTEAFF
>TRBV7-8
CASKPKGLAEINEQFF
>TRBV6-2/TRBV6-3
CASGDTQETQYF
>TRBV20-1
CSARDPGTLYNEQFF
>TRBV12-3/TRBV12-4
CASSLAVGAQSTDTQYF
>TRBV6-2/TRBV6-3
CASSYSSGSRNEQFF
>TRBV20-1
CSAARVTDTQYF
>TRBV4-3
CASSQVSTGNYGYTF
>TRBV7-9
CASSQSGDVLTF
>TRBV4-1
CASSLSPLGSYGYTF
>TRBV29-1
CSIGQGGNSPLHF
>TRBV7-7
CASSLMTGEGQFF
>TRBV5-1
CASRDGTGGEQFF
>TRBV7-2
CASSPDRGQNQPQYF
>TRBV18
CASSPRNGLAGNGQFF
>TRBV4-1
CASSLRMTSGFSYEQYF
>TRBV6-6
CASNVGLGGYTF